What follows is one T cell receptor (beta chain) and its context. Its cognate antigen is unknown. This sample is drawn from a study of T cell clones after liver transplantation. Findings of the study overall: Compared with third party-reactive sequences, donor-reactive ones declined more, independent of withdrawal success.

Repertoires were generated with immunoSEQ multiplex PCR, while TCRdb's copy carries only in-frame clones and drops some. The data hold roughly 80,000 clones, with around four fifths observed a single time. This CDR3 has 14 residues. Germline CDR1 MDHEN, CDR2 SYDVKM. The V and J ends lost 7 bases and 2 bases respectively, with 15 bases between them. The sample consisted of CD4+ T cells from blood, taken at the 22-month timepoint. The V gene is TRBV28, the J gene TRBJ2-7; D tentatively fits TRBD1 or TRBD2 (5 bases each). This clonotype was sampled from a human patient who received a liver transplant. These T cells may partly come from the graft donor. The CDR3 sequence is CASTLRDGPYEQYF. The CDR3 nucleotides read TGTGCCAGCACCCTCCGGGACGGACCCTACGAGCAGTACTTC.